These T cell receptor beta chains were read from a single sample in a study of T cell responses to AZD1222 COVID-19 vaccine. TCRdb's table, derived via immunoSEQ multiplex PCR, lists solely in-frame clones and lacks some. Of approximately 170,000 clones in the sample, around 89% were seen once. The material was peripheral blood, obtained on day 0 of AZD1222 vaccination. The receptors shown here come from an adult in good health. Each CDR3 is given without its conserved first and last residue. Fields, in order: J gene, V gene, CDR3 protein.

>TRBJ2-6|TRBV5-4
ASSLPSSGANVLT
>TRBJ2-1|TRBV4-1
ASSHYSGGAFNEQF
>TRBJ1-1|TRBV6-5
ASRTDRSNTEAF
>TRBJ1-2|TRBV10-1
ASSESTAYGYT
>TRBJ2-5|TRBV24-1
ATSDRPGQGKETQY
>TRBJ2-2|TRBV27
ASSSGVIGELF
>TRBJ2-1|TRBV7-8
ASSTRWGGSYEQF
>TRBJ1-2|TRBV28
ASSLQGGFYGYT
>TRBJ1-1|TRBV5-1
ASSPWDRGYVAEAF
>TRBJ1-6|TRBV6-1
ASSELQGGNSPLH
>TRBJ2-1|TRBV28
ASSFRLPNEQF
>TRBJ1-2|TRBV29-1
SVEFVTGYGYT
>TRBJ2-2|TRBV4-1
ASSQVGQSGELF
>TRBJ1-3|TRBV5-1
ASSLGSSGNTIY
>TRBJ2-5|TRBV7-3
ASASGGQETQY
>TRBJ2-3|TRBV11-2
ASSLEYRDTQY
>TRBJ2-3|TRBV2
ASTEGAHGSDTQY
>TRBJ2-1|TRBV4-3
ASSQDSRGALRGEQF
>TRBJ1-1|TRBV12-1
ASSFEQKNMNTEAF
>TRBJ2-2|TRBV19
ASSSRGRRTGELF
>TRBJ1-2|TRBV5-4
ASRTQTGLRGYT
>TRBJ2-1|TRBV9
ASSPGQGYNEQF
>TRBJ1-1|TRBV9
ASSPGEGFEAF
>TRBJ1-1|TRBV9
ASSVEVRQGTNTEAF
>TRBJ2-1|TRBV13
ASSLGRLGNEQF
>TRBJ1-4|TRBV6-5
ASRGANEKLF
>TRBJ1-2|TRBV4-3
ASSQEGVGVYGYT
>TRBJ2-7|TRBV3-1/TRBV3-2
ASSQDRGYEQY
>TRBJ1-5|TRBV11-3
ASSFIMGGAGGNQPQH
>TRBJ2-2|TRBV3-1/TRBV3-2
ASSFRDRGRRELF
>TRBJ2-7|TRBV6-2/TRBV6-3
ASSPTPGGTGEQY
>TRBJ2-1|TRBV7-3
ASSTGTSGEEQF
>TRBJ1-1|TRBV30
AWSVSPSTEAF
>TRBJ1-1|TRBV27
ASSLRYSGGTEAF
>TRBJ2-1|TRBV28
ASSFSLQGRPSGEQF
>TRBJ1-1|TRBV2
ASSPRDRGQITEAF
>TRBJ2-2|TRBV7-3
ASSPGLPNTGELF
>TRBJ2-5|TRBV9
ASSVAKRAGLETQY
>TRBJ2-5|TRBV2
ASSELSPLAGTQETQY
>TRBJ1-6|TRBV7-9
ASSLSNNSPLH
>TRBJ1-6|TRBV5-6
ASSWQGVVSPLH
>TRBJ2-2|TRBV7-2
ASSLEPPPNTGELF
>TRBJ2-5|TRBV5-4
ASSFGGAGLRETQY
>TRBJ2-3|TRBV7-2
APEGRGGK
>TRBJ2-2|TRBV7-3
ASSLMSTGATGELF
>TRBJ2-1|TRBV5-1
ASTPGGGPQVGNEQF
>TRBJ2-7|TRBV4-1
ASSQGSSYEQY
>TRBJ2-1|TRBV11-2
ASSLGPGLAPYEQF
>TRBJ1-5|TRBV19
ASSMIPGASQPQH
>TRBJ1-5|TRBV30
AWSVGQGRVPNQPQH
>TRBJ1-5|TRBV10-3
AISVRENQPQH
>TRBJ2-5|TRBV7-2
ASSTEPRRTQY
>TRBJ1-1|TRBV5-1
ASSSSPHNRVVNTEAF